The present T cell receptor beta chain was sequenced within a study of blood T cell repertoires in COVID-19. Study information: Samples taken during acute and convalescent COVID-19 were collected in the United States, Italy and Spain. Sample material is recorded as cDNA or gDNA derived from T cells, B-cell-depleted T cells, or PBMCs.

Per the study methods: The assay estimated nucleated cells by amplifying reference gene primers. Assay used: immunoSEQ multiplex PCR; TCRdb lists only in-frame clones, some missing. V, J and clone size are those of that table, while D and trimming were read from the DNA. The sample shows 100,000 or so clones, approximately 85% of them seen only once. Source material: peripheral blood. The TCR originated in a man aged 50-59 years with acute or convalescent COVID-19.

The DNA of the CDR3 is TGTGCCAGCAGCCAAGTAGCGGGACCCTACAATGAGCAGTTCTTC. Translating gives CASSQVAGPYNEQFF. V gene TRBV14 combines with J gene TRBJ2-1; 8 nucleotides match TRBD2. There are 15 residues in the CDR3. Germline lookup yields CDR1 SGHDN and CDR2 FVKESK. Trimming at V came to 1 base and at J to 2 bases, leaving 1 base not matched to a gene.